Below, one T cell receptor beta chain is given with its context. Its antigen remains unidentified. The data originate from a study of OX40 agonist ivuxolimab in advanced cancers. TCRdb's copy holds only in-frame clones and misses some; the assay was immunoSEQ multiplex PCR. The sample contains nearly 80,000 clones, 80% to 95% of which appear only once. The study, taken as a whole, reports: The antigen specificity of the peripheral T cells (those that were expanded) was not determined. CD4+ and CD8+ blood T cells expanded clonally by week 6 at 0.1 to 3.0 mg/kg. Compared with CD4+, CD8+ T cells on average had more expanded clones.

This specimen was CD4+ or CD8+ T cells sorted from blood, taken in a trial of the OX40 agonist ivuxolimab. The clonotype was recovered from an adult with an advanced solid tumor such as melanoma, head and neck, liver or kidney cancer.

The CDR3 bases are TGTGCTAGCGCTTTAGCGGGAGGGCGAGAGACCCAGTACTTC. Amino acid sequence: CASALAGGRETQYF. V is TRBV7-7 and J is TRBJ2-5; 11 nucleotides align to TRBD2. The CDR3 sequence is 14 residues long. CDR1 is SSHAT and CDR2 is FNYEAQ in the germline V gene (reference sequence).